Listed below are T cell receptor beta chains from one sample, sequenced in a study of T cells in Graves' hyperthyroidism and ophthalmopathy. TCRdb redid the calling of the multiplex PCR reads with MiXCR, one entry per CDR3 protein. The table has roughly 290,000 distinct CDR3 sequences, about 14% seen once. Sequenced input: blood. Every receptor here comes from a woman aged 25 to 39 with Graves' hyperthyroidism that later progressed to Graves' ophthalmopathy. Both conserved end residues are trimmed from each CDR3. Clone sizes are given selectively: once, few, many, or a class where the clone is expanded.

length,J,size,V,CDR3
13,TRBJ1-3,.,TRBV6-2/TRBV6-3,ASSSTGEAGNTIY
15,TRBJ2-1,many,TRBV27,ASSPTRGGSPHNEQF
10,TRBJ2-7,once,TRBV13,ASSWNSNEQY
12,TRBJ2-7,many,TRBV7-2,ASSPVGQFYEQY
9,TRBJ1-4,few,TRBV7-8,ASSPGLRLF
12,TRBJ2-1,many,TRBV7-9,ASSFGEAVNEQF
11,TRBJ1-5,many,TRBV28,ASSRQAYQPQH
14,TRBJ1-1,many,TRBV5-6,ASSFWTATSFTEAF
10,TRBJ2-7,.,TRBV7-6,ASSQGPLEQY
11,TRBJ1-2,many,TRBV6-2/TRBV6-3,ASSYLTDYGYT
13,TRBJ2-3,many,TRBV5-4,ASSFQGVSTDTQY
16,TRBJ1-4,.,TRBV7-4,ASSFKPYSGATNEKLF
11,TRBJ1-1,.,TRBV7-9,ASSFRGITEAF
9,TRBJ2-1,many,TRBV11-3,ASSEGDEQF
11,TRBJ2-7,many,TRBV5-1,ASRSGTPYEQY
13,TRBJ2-1,many,TRBV28,ASHSNRGGDNEQF
12,TRBJ2-2,many,TRBV15,ATGALKGTGELF
12,TRBJ2-1,few,TRBV24-1,ATSDALVTGEQF
11,TRBJ1-2,.,TRBV9,ASSEGYNYGYT
9,TRBJ2-5,many,TRBV3-1,ASGTAETQY
16,TRBJ1-4,.,TRBV18,ASSTLQGSDSTNEKLF
13,TRBJ2-3,many,TRBV20-1,SARFRGALLDTQY
12,TRBJ1-5,many,TRBV2,ASREGQGNQPQH
12,TRBJ2-5,many,TRBV7-3,ASSLIGSQETQY
13,TRBJ2-3,.,TRBV20-1,SARRSGRSTDTQY
11,TRBJ1-2,.,TRBV2,ASSVQVDYGYT
13,TRBJ1-2,many,TRBV6-1,ASSYKVGQGAGYT
12,TRBJ2-1,many,TRBV7-9,ASSGGPGVDEQF
12,TRBJ2-1,many,TRBV30,AWRRDSGYNEQF
11,TRBJ2-1,many,TRBV28,ASSLSDRPEQF